This T cell receptor (beta chain) was recovered during a study of blood T cell repertoires in COVID-19. Study summary: Samples representing acute and convalescent COVID-19 were sourced from the United States, Italy and Spain. T cells, B-cell-depleted T cells, or PBMCs provided the cDNA or gDNA that served as material.

Per the study methods: Amplified reference gene primers provided the basis for estimating nucleated cell counts. This table comes from immunoSEQ multiplex PCR, and its TCRdb copy is limited to in-frame clones, with some not included. V and J calls and clone size follow that table, whereas D and trimming were derived from the DNA. The table includes around 130,000 clones, approximately 84% detected once. The CDR3 sequence is 12 residues long. The germline gives CDR1 MDHEN, CDR2 SYDVKM. The V gene lost 6 bases and the J gene lost 6 bases, with 9 bases spanning the gap. This chain uses TRBV28 with TRBJ1-5; D not certain. This sequence originates from a human donor in a cohort sampled during active COVID-19. The sample taken for sequencing was peripheral blood. In DNA, the CDR3 is TGTGCCAGCAGAGAACTAGGTCAGCCCCAGCATTTT. Translation gives CASRELGQPQHF.